Listed below are T cell receptor beta chains from one sample, sequenced in a study of PD-L1 blockade in urothelial cancer. Libraries were prepared by immunoSEQ multiplex PCR; TCRdb keeps only in-frame clonotypes and omits some of them. The top ten hold over 7.5% of the sample, which has some 79,000 clones, 82% seen once. The sample consisted of PBMCs, taken around atezolizumab (anti-PD-L1) treatment. The source is a man between 70 and 80 years old with urothelial cancer. CDR3s include the opening cysteine and the closing phenylalanine or tryptophan. A D gene is named only where the DNA matches it firmly. The listing skips clone size in some rows; elsewhere it reads once, few, many or a size class.

J gene,V gene,clone size,D gene,CDR3 protein,CDR3 DNA
TRBJ1-3,TRBV7-9,once,TRBD1,CASSLQGTASGNTIYF,TGTGCCAGCAGCTTACAGGGGACAGCCTCTGGAAACACCATATATTTT
TRBJ1-5,TRBV19,.,.,CASSPRGDQPQHF,TGTGCCAGTAGTCCTAGGGGTGATCAGCCCCAGCATTTT
TRBJ2-3,TRBV7-2,.,.,CASSRDIPDTQYF,TGTGCCAGCAGTCGTGACATACCAGATACGCAGTATTTT
TRBJ1-2,TRBV14,.,TRBD1,CASSRGQADYGYTF,TGTGCCAGCAGCCGCGGACAGGCCGACTATGGCTACACCTTC
TRBJ2-1,TRBV7-3,once,TRBD1,CASSLGQGASEQFF,TGTGCCAGCAGCTTAGGGCAGGGGGCCTCTGAGCAGTTCTTC
TRBJ2-7,TRBV9,.,TRBD2,CASSPTGGAGEQYF,TGTGCCAGCAGCCCCACGGGGGGGGCGGGTGAGCAGTACTTC
TRBJ2-7,TRBV19,.,.,CASSTQSPTGSYEQYF,TGTGCCAGTAGTACTCAATCACCGACAGGCTCCTACGAGCAGTACTTC
TRBJ1-2,TRBV19,.,.,CASSPTFEGYGYTF,TGTGCCAGTAGTCCGACCTTTGAGGGCTATGGCTACACCTTC
TRBJ2-7,TRBV15,once,.,CATSPSADFGEQYF,TGTGCCACCAGCCCCTCGGCAGACTTCGGGGAGCAGTACTTC
TRBJ2-7,TRBV9,once,TRBD1,CASSEGAGKGEQYF,TGTGCCAGCAGCGAGGGGGCAGGGAAAGGGGAGCAGTACTTC
TRBJ1-5,TRBV2,.,TRBD1,CASSDRTGGYNQPQHF,TGTGCCAGCAGTGACCGGACAGGGGGCTACAATCAGCCCCAGCATTTT
TRBJ2-7,TRBV6-6,once,TRBD1,CASRGQGQSKEQYF,TGTGCCAGCAGGGGACAGGGCCAATCTAAAGAGCAGTACTTC
TRBJ2-3,TRBV12-5,.,.,CASGPGDTQYF,TGTGCTAGTGGCCCGGGGGATACGCAGTATTTT
TRBJ1-1,TRBV7-8,.,.,CASSLVGETEAFF,TGTGCCAGCAGCTTAGTAGGGGAAACTGAAGCTTTCTTT
TRBJ1-2,TRBV5-1,.,TRBD1,CASSQGQEDGYTF,TGCGCCAGCAGCCAGGGACAGGAGGATGGCTACACCTTC
TRBJ2-4,TRBV11-2,.,.,CASSLLLAKNIQYF,TGTGCCAGCAGCTTACTACTAGCCAAAAACATTCAGTACTTC
TRBJ2-5,TRBV5-4,once,TRBD1,CASRPNTGGETQYF,TGTGCCAGCAGACCCAATACAGGGGGAGAGACCCAGTACTTC
TRBJ2-7,TRBV7-2,.,TRBD1,CASRFTGGYEQYF,TGTGCCAGCAGATTTACAGGGGGCTACGAGCAGTACTTC
TRBJ1-4,TRBV25-1,.,.,CASSHPGSGEKLFF,TGTGCCAGCAGCCACCCAGGGTCCGGGGAAAAACTGTTTTTT
TRBJ1-2,TRBV10-3,.,.,CAISNDRFPSYGYTF,TGTGCCATCAGTAACGACAGGTTTCCAAGCTATGGCTACACCTTC
TRBJ2-2,TRBV5-1,once,.,CASSLVQGSTGELFF,TGCGCCAGCAGCTTGGTTCAGGGGAGCACCGGGGAGCTGTTTTTT
TRBJ2-1,TRBV11-3,.,.,CASKSSYNEQFF,TGTGCCAGCAAGAGCTCCTACAATGAGCAGTTCTTC
TRBJ2-4,TRBV11-2,.,.,CASSLVGGLEQNIQYF,TGTGCCAGCAGCTTAGTGGGGGGATTGGAGCAAAACATTCAGTACTTC
TRBJ2-2,TRBV19,.,TRBD1,CASSTQGAGELFF,TGTGCCAGTAGTACTCAGGGGGCCGGGGAGCTGTTTTTT
TRBJ2-7,TRBV4-1,.,TRBD2,CASPTRTAGGPASYEQYF,TGCGCCAGTCCGACTAGAACAGCGGGAGGGCCCGCCTCCTACGAGCAGTACTTC
TRBJ1-2,TRBV27,.,TRBD1,CASSLSGQYLGHNYGYTF,TGTGCCAGCAGTTTGTCGGGACAGTACCTAGGGCACAACTATGGCTACACCTTC
TRBJ2-1,TRBV18,.,TRBD2,CASSPATSAHNEQFF,TGTGCCAGCTCACCAGCGACTAGCGCCCACAATGAGCAGTTCTTC
TRBJ1-2,TRBV2,.,.,CASRRETRNNYGYTF,TGTGCCAGCAGGAGGGAGACCAGGAACAACTATGGCTACACCTTC
TRBJ1-6,TRBV2,few,TRBD1,CASRLGTGSSYNSPLHF,TGTGCCAGCAGGTTAGGGACAGGGAGTTCCTATAATTCACCCCTCCACTTT
TRBJ2-1,TRBV11-3,.,.,CASSLLRGHEQFF,TGTGCCAGCAGCCTACTACGCGGCCATGAGCAGTTCTTC
TRBJ2-7,TRBV7-2,.,TRBD2,CASSLLAGDYEQYF,TGTGCCAGCAGCTTACTAGCGGGAGATTACGAGCAGTACTTC
TRBJ2-7,TRBV27,.,.,CASSLSRRSSYEQYF,TGTGCCAGCAGTTTATCGAGAAGGAGCTCCTACGAGCAGTACTTC
TRBJ2-2,TRBV7-9,.,TRBD1,CASPIRGGNTGELFF,TGTGCCAGCCCAATCAGAGGGGGCAACACCGGGGAGCTGTTTTTT
TRBJ2-7,TRBV7-8,.,TRBD1,CASSLGQPYEQYF,TGTGCCAGCAGCTTGGGACAGCCCTACGAGCAGTACTTC
TRBJ2-2,TRBV19,.,.,CASSIGGGTGELFF,TGTGCCAGTAGTATAGGAGGGGGCACCGGGGAGCTGTTTTTT
TRBJ2-6,TRBV5-4,.,.,CASSLRGSGANVLTF,TGTGCCAGCAGCTTGAGGGGGTCTGGGGCCAACGTCCTGACTTTC
TRBJ1-1,TRBV4-3,.,TRBD1,CASSRLQGAYTEAFF,TGCGCCAGCAGCCGCCTACAGGGGGCTTATACTGAAGCTTTCTTT
TRBJ1-1,TRBV5-1,few,.,CASSLAPGDMNTEAFF,TGCGCCAGCAGCTTGGCGCCAGGGGATATGAACACTGAAGCTTTCTTT
TRBJ1-6,TRBV7-9,.,.,CASSSQQGGGSPLHF,TGTGCCAGCAGCTCCCAACAGGGTGGGGGTTCACCCCTCCACTTT
TRBJ1-5,TRBV7-2,.,TRBD1,CASSSGTGRNQPQHF,TGTGCCAGCAGCTCCGGGACAGGGCGCAATCAGCCCCAGCATTTT
TRBJ2-7,TRBV5-1,.,.,CASSPPRGTYEQYF,TGCGCCAGCAGCCCCCCCCGGGGGACCTACGAGCAGTACTTC
TRBJ2-3,TRBV10-3,.,.,CAISDGGGANTQYF,TGTGCCATCAGTGATGGGGGGGGCGCAAATACGCAGTATTTT
TRBJ1-1,TRBV6-5,.,.,CASGGIDTEAFF,TGTGCCAGCGGGGGCATTGACACTGAAGCTTTCTTT
TRBJ2-5,TRBV9,.,TRBD1,CASSVEGAGETQYF,TGTGCCAGCAGCGTAGAGGGGGCTGGGGAGACCCAGTACTTC
TRBJ2-1,TRBV19,.,TRBD1,CASSIGLGGYEQFF,TGTGCCAGTAGTATCGGCTTAGGGGGCTATGAGCAGTTCTTC